This T cell receptor (beta chain) was retrieved from a study of early T cells in non-severe SARS-CoV-2 infection. Each cDNA molecule carried a unique molecular identifier. Via MiXCR, TCRdb re-called the 5' RACE reads, giving one row per CDR3 protein. The table records tens of thousands of distinct CDR3 sequences, about 8.9% of them present only once. Overall study results and limits: The VDJdb matching leaned toward anti-spike CD8 responses and overlooked private and CD4 specificities.

This clonotype showed up just once. Its target is not known. This may arise from a read error, as a much more abundant clone is one base away. Sequenced input: whole blood. This TCR derives from an adult who was a healthcare worker with PCR-confirmed SARS-CoV-2 infection or an uninfected control (not recorded which).

CDR3 in DNA: TGTGCCAGCAGCCCACCACGGGCGCATGGCTACACCTTC. Amino acids: CASSPPRAHGYTF. V is TRBV7-2 and J is TRBJ1-2; D remains ambiguous. Germline lookup yields CDR1 SGHTA and CDR2 FQGNSA. The CDR3 has 13 amino acids. Between the trimmed V and J ends, which lost 5 bases and 6 bases, there was a span of 13 bases.